This record covers a single TCR beta chain. Its cognate antigen is unknown. Repertoires were generated with immunoSEQ multiplex PCR, while TCRdb's copy carries only in-frame clones and drops some. The data contain roughly 500,000 clones, around 85% of them singletons. Treatment in this sample: over 15 received Ad26.COV2.S at low or high dose, single or two shots; 5 received placebo; per-sample allocation not given. Sampling was done on day 63 after the first vaccine or placebo injection. The sample originates from a study of Ad26.COV2.S vaccination and SARS-CoV-2 variants. The study's findings and limits: From the TCR breadth and depth analyses, total T cell responses may have been underestimated.

Germline values: CDR1 KGHSY, CDR2 FQNENV. The length of the CDR3 is 15 residues. The ends were cut back, 3 bases at V and 3 bases at J, with 15 bases in the middle. The receptor was isolated from a person aged 18 to 59 who received the Ad26.COV2.S COVID-19 vaccine or a placebo. This chain links TRBV16 with TRBJ2-7; possibly TRBD1 for D (6 bases). The sequenced sample was peripheral blood, obtained in a trial of Ad26.COV2.S vaccine versus placebo. The CDR3 DNA reads as TGTGCCAGCAGCCATGTAGGGGGAACCTACTACGAGCAGTACTTC. Translation: CASSHVGGTYYEQYF.